This TCR beta chain was captured in a study of early T cells in non-severe SARS-CoV-2 infection. Turning to the study itself: Sequencing input comprised bulk RNA from unsorted whole blood; chain pairing was not available. General observations from the study: A preference for anti-spike CD8 responses marked VDJdb matching, which missed private and CD4 specificities.

As concerns this clonotype: Its antigen is still unknown.

Unique molecular identifiers tagged individual cDNA molecules. TCRdb reprocessed the 5' RACE reads with MiXCR, giving one entry per CDR3 protein. The sample has about 110,000 distinct CDR3 sequences, 12% seen once. V gave up 0 bases and J gave up 7 bases, with 14 bases separating them. The CDR3 runs to 14 residues. The germline gives CDR1 SGHNT, CDR2 YYREEE (reference sequence). The sample taken for sequencing was whole blood. The chain carries TRBV5-4 and TRBJ2-7; D may be TRBD1 or TRBD2 (5 bases each). The clonotype comes from an adult who was a healthcare worker with PCR-confirmed SARS-CoV-2 infection or an uninfected control (not recorded which). The CDR3 here is CASSLGPGPGEQYF. CDR3 coding DNA: TGTGCCAGCAGCTTGGGCCCGGGGCCGGGGGAGCAGTACTTC.